The 20 T cell receptor beta chains presented below share a single source sample, sequenced in a study of T cells expressing NK-cell markers. With the 5' RACE reads reprocessed, TCRdb shows one record per CDR3 protein and no DNA. In all, the sample yields 550,000 or so distinct CDR3 sequences. Sequencing input: blood T cells: a sorted CD56 or NKG2C T cell subset, CD4+ or CD8+ T cells, or bulk PBMC T cells (not recorded which). These receptors originate from a man between 18 and 29 years old in good health.

The chain uses TRBV20-1 and TRBJ2-5; no DNA is available, so the TRBD2 call from TCRdb remains unchecked. The germline V gene encodes CDR1 DFQATT and CDR2 SNEGSKA (reference sequence). This CDR3 is 15 amino acids long. The CDR3: CSASTGTSTAETQYF.

The J gene is TRBJ2-3, the V gene TRBV7-9; TCRdb returns TRBD1, unconfirmable since there is no DNA. Germline assignment: CDR1 SEHNR and CDR2 FQNEAQ (reference sequence). The CDR3 is 14 amino acids. The CDR3 spells CASSFIQGTDTQYF.

V is TRBV5-1 and J is TRBJ2-2; no DNA is available, so the TRBD2 call from TCRdb remains unchecked. CDR1 SGHRS and CDR2 YFSETQ come from the germline V gene. The CDR3 loop spans 14 amino acids. This CDR3 reads CASSSTSVTGELFF.

Here the CDR3 reads CSARDLGVGGELFF. V is TRBV20-1 and J is TRBJ2-2. The CDR3 has 14 residues. The germline V gene encodes CDR1 DFQATT and CDR2 SNEGSKA (reference sequence).

CDR3: CASSLTQREGDIQYF. This chain uses TRBV5-5 with TRBJ2-4; checking the TCRdb D call of TRBD2 is not possible without DNA. This CDR3 contains 15 residues. Looked up from germline, CDR1 is SGHKS and CDR2 is YYEKEE (reference sequence).

The V call is TRBV27, the J call TRBJ2-7. CDR3 length equals 13 residues. The germline CDR1 and CDR2 sequences are MNHEY and SMNVEV (reference sequence). This CDR3 reads CASGSWPADEQYF.

This sequence joins TRBV5-1 and TRBJ2-2. The CDR3 has 15 residues. Germline CDR1 and CDR2: SGHRS and YFSETQ. The CDR3 protein is CASRRGRTNTGELFF.

V is TRBV12-3 or TRBV12-4 and J is TRBJ2-2. The CDR3 consists of 11 residues. CDR3 sequence reads: CASSENRELFF.

The rearrangement joins TRBV7-2 to TRBJ2-7. This CDR3 region has 15 residues. CDR1 is SGHTA and CDR2 is FQGNSA in the germline V gene. The CDR3 loop reads CASSPLVGRRYEQYF.

V and J are TRBV6-1 and TRBJ1-6. The germline V gene encodes CDR1 MNHNS and CDR2 SASEGT. The CDR3 runs to 13 residues. The CDR3 protein is CASGRGRDSPLHF.

The CDR3 protein is CSARGPWSGSNEQFF. The chain carries TRBV20-1 and TRBJ2-1. Germline CDR1 DFQATT, CDR2 SNEGSKA (reference sequence). This CDR3 contains 15 residues.

The CDR3: CASSSGLAARDTQYF. This chain connects TRBV6-5 to TRBJ2-3; the D gene TCRdb calls, TRBD2, cannot be checked with no DNA. The CDR3 length is 15 residues. The germline V gene encodes CDR1 MNHEY and CDR2 SVGAGI.

This chain connects TRBV18 to TRBJ1-1. The CDR3 has 15 residues. Germline lookup yields CDR1 KGHSH and CDR2 LQKENI. CDR3 loop: CASSRARAGGTEAFF.

The CDR3 sequence: CASWGETPYGYTF. This chain connects TRBV12-3 or TRBV12-4 to TRBJ1-2; TCRdb proposes TRBD1, but this gene call is untestable without DNA. The CDR3 is 13 amino acids.

The chain is built from TRBV29-1 and TRBJ2-5; the TCRdb call, TRBD2, lacks DNA for checking. Germline V gene lookup returns CDR1 SQVTM and CDR2 ANQGSEA. The CDR3 loop spans 16 amino acids. CDR3 region: CSVVFWLAGIQETQYF.

V and J are TRBV25-1 and TRBJ2-1; without DNA, the TCRdb call of TRBD2 cannot be checked. CDR1 is MGHDK and CDR2 is SYGVNS in the germline V gene. This CDR3 is 15 amino acids long. This CDR3 is CASSEGGLGGNEQFF.

This chain links TRBV5-4 with TRBJ2-7; checking the TCRdb D call of TRBD2 is not possible without DNA. The CDR3 is 14 amino acids. Germline CDR1 is SGHNT and CDR2 is YYREEE (reference sequence). The CDR3 region is CASSRGGDSYEQYF.

This chain links TRBV27 with TRBJ2-3; TCRdb's assignment of TRBD2 cannot be checked, as there is no DNA. Germline CDR1 reads MNHEY; CDR2 reads SMNVEV (reference sequence). There are 16 residues in the CDR3. This CDR3 reads CASSLWTSGPEDTQYF.

V and J are TRBV20-1 and TRBJ2-1; the D gene TCRdb calls, TRBD2, cannot be checked with no DNA. Germline loops: CDR1 DFQATT, CDR2 SNEGSKA (reference sequence). This CDR3 contains 16 residues. The CDR3 sequence is CSARPRLAETYNEQFF.

This chain links TRBV7-2 with TRBJ1-1; TCRdb's assignment of TRBD1 cannot be checked, as there is no DNA. Germline lookup yields CDR1 SGHTA and CDR2 FQGNSA. CDR3 length: 15 residues. CDR3 sequence: CASSVVGGGNTEAFF.